The clone carrying this T cell receptor (beta chain) was counted a single time. This sample stems from a study of T cell changes during pregnancy in multiple sclerosis. The table came from immunoSEQ multiplex PCR; TCRdb's copy has only in-frame clones and leaves some out. This sample yields 70,000 to 95,000 clones, of which 94% are seen a single time; more than 1.5% belongs to the top ten. This TCR was recovered from a female donor in good health, enrolled as a control in a pregnancy study. The specimen comprised peripheral blood, sampled after pregnancy.

The CDR3 is CASSHGGGGEQYF. CDR3 DNA sequence: TGTGCCAGCAGCCACGGCGGGGGGGGCGAGCAGTACTTC. The V gene is TRBV7-9, the J gene TRBJ2-7; 9 nucleotides align to TRBD2. Germline V lookup: CDR1 SEHNR, CDR2 FQNEAQ (reference sequence). Trimming removed 5 bases from V and 6 bases from J; junction bases left unmatched: 5. The CDR3 covers 13 residues.